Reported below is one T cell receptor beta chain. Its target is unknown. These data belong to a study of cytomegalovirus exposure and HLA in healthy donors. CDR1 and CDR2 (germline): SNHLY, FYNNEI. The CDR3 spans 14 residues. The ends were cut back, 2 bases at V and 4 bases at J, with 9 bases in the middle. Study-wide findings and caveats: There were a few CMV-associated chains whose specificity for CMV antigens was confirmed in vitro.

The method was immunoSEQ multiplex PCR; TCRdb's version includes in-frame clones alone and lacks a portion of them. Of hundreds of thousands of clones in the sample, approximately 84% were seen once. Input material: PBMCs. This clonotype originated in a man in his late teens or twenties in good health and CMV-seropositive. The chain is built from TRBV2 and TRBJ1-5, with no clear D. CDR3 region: CASSELWVNQPQHF. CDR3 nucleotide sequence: TGTGCCAGCAGTGAATTATGGGTTAATCAGCCCCAGCATTTT. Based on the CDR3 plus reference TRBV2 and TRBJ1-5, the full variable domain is EPEVTQTPSHQVTQMGQEVILRCVPISNHLYFYWYRQILGQKVEFLVSFYNNEISEKSEIFDDQFSVERPDGSNFTLKIRSTKLEDSAMYFCASSELWVNQPQHFGDGTRLSIL.